This T cell receptor (beta chain) stems from a study of blood T cell repertoires in COVID-19. As for the study in general: Acute-phase and convalescent COVID-19 samples originated in the United States, Italy and Spain.

This CDR3 is built from 14 residues. The V segment lost 5 bases and the J segment 6 bases; nucleotides outside the gene matches: 8. CDR1 is LNHDA, CDR2 SQIVND, per germline (reference sequence). The data were produced by immunoSEQ multiplex PCR, yet TCRdb's version contains in-frame clones alone and is incomplete. The sample holds about 120,000 clones, 85% seen once. The sequence derives from an elderly woman with acute or convalescent COVID-19. The sequencing sample was made of peripheral blood. The V gene is TRBV19, the J gene TRBJ1-2; 8 nucleotides align to TRBD1. The CDR3 sequence: CASSRDRGVDGYTF. As DNA, the CDR3 is TGTGCCAGTAGTCGCGACAGGGGTGTGGATGGCTACACCTTC.